Below, 16 T cell receptor beta chains from the same sample are listed, as sequenced in a study of blood T cell repertoires in COVID-19. The repertoire was sequenced with immunoSEQ multiplex PCR; TCRdb's copy has only in-frame clones and lacks some. The sample lists 200,000 to 250,000 clones; about 80% were seen once. Material for sequencing was peripheral blood. The source is a woman aged 50 to 60 with acute or convalescent COVID-19.

This clone occurred once. The rearrangement joins TRBV6-5 to TRBJ2-7; 7 nucleotides align to TRBD1. V dropped 5 bases and J dropped 5; count of bases not matched to a gene: 9. The CDR3 covers 14 residues. Per the germline V gene, CDR1 is MNHEY and CDR2 is SVGAGI. The CDR3 loop reads CASSRSTGSNEQYF. CDR3 sequence (DNA): TGTGCCAGCAGTCGCTCGACAGGGTCCAACGAGCAGTACTTC.

This clone was picked up one time. The chain couples TRBV2 to TRBJ2-1; D unclear. This CDR3 region has 14 residues. V shed 3 bases and J shed 10 bases, with 16 bases lying between them. CDR1 SNHLY and CDR2 FYNNEI come from the germline V gene. CDR3 protein: CASSEARVTNEQFF. CDR3 bases: TGTGCCAGCAGTGAGGCCCGTGTTACGAACGAGCAGTTCTTC.

The V call is TRBV18, the J call TRBJ1-5; a weak D match, TRBD1 (6 bases). The CDR3 runs to 13 residues. Germline loops: CDR1 KGHSH, CDR2 LQKENI. V gave up 6 bases and J gave up 5 bases, with 11 bases separating them. The CDR3 DNA reads as TGTGCCAGCTCGAAACAGGGAGATCAGCCCCAGCATTTT. This sequence encodes CASSKQGDQPQHF.

The chain is built from TRBV4-3 and TRBJ1-1; D perhaps matches TRBD1 (5 bases). CDR1 LGHNA and CDR2 YSLEER come from the germline V gene. This CDR3 comprises 17 residues. With 0 bases removed from V and 3 bases from J, the gap between germline ends came to 17 bases. CDR3 in amino acids: CASSQDAVEGLHTEAFF. For the CDR3, the DNA is TGCGCCAGCAGCCAAGATGCAGTGGAGGGGTTACACACTGAAGCTTTCTTT.

The CDR3 DNA reads TGTGCCATCAGTAAAGGGGCTATCACAGATACGCAGTATTTT. Translated, it gives CAISKGAITDTQYF. The rearrangement links TRBV10-3 to TRBJ2-3, with D possibly matching TRBD1 (5 bases). The V end was cut by 5 bases, the J end by 2 bases, with 11 bases between. Looked up from germline, CDR1 is ENHRY and CDR2 is SYGVKD. This CDR3 is built from 14 residues.

The chain is built from TRBV21-1 and TRBJ1-5; the table's D call of TRBD1 was not tested on the DNA. TRBV21-1 is annotated as a pseudogene. The CDR3 covers 13 residues. The CDR3 region has the DNA TGTGCCAGCAGCAGAATCAGGGATCAGCCCCAGCATTTT. Residues: CASSRIRDQPQHF.

The chain combines TRBV7-2 with TRBJ2-7; D is ambiguous. Germline values: CDR1 SGHTA, CDR2 FQGNSA. The CDR3 is 12 residues long. Trimming left V 1 base short and J 3 bases short, with 4 bases between. In DNA form, the CDR3 reads TGTGCCAGCAGCTTAGTGCGCTACGAGCAGTACTTC. This sequence encodes CASSLVRYEQYF.

V gene TRBV5-6 combines with J gene TRBJ1-1; 7 nucleotides align to TRBD1. CDR1 SGHDT and CDR2 YYEEEE come from the germline V gene. The CDR3 runs 15 residues. The J segment lost 3 bases and the V segment lost 7 bases, leaving 12 bases of the junction unmatched. CDR3: CASQNYRGSDTEAFF. The CDR3 DNA reads TGTGCCAGCCAAAACTACAGGGGTTCAGACACTGAAGCTTTCTTT.

The chain employs TRBV5-1 and TRBJ2-5; 13 bases align to TRBD2. V lost 7 bases and J lost 7; bases outside the gene matches: 7. The germline gives CDR1 SGHRS, CDR2 YFSETQ. This CDR3 has 14 residues. In DNA form, the CDR3 reads TGCGCCAGCGAACTAGGGACTAGCGGGGCGACCCAGTACTTC. Translation gives CASELGTSGATQYF.

V gene TRBV2 combines with J gene TRBJ2-3; 10 bases align to TRBD2. This CDR3 spans 15 amino acids. J was trimmed by 1 base and V by 5 bases; bases with no gene match: 3. CDR1 is SNHLY, CDR2 FYNNEI, per germline. CDR3 in amino acids: CASSSAGGGTDTQYF. DNA for the CDR3: TGTGCCAGCAGTTCAGCGGGAGGGGGCACAGATACGCAGTATTTT.

The chain links TRBV5-8 to TRBJ2-5; 7 bases agree with TRBD2. V was clipped by 3 bases and J by 6 bases; unmatched bases: 8. This CDR3 comprises 14 residues. Germline V lookup: CDR1 SGHTS, CDR2 YDEGEE. The CDR3 protein is CASSYYGLEKTQYF. The CDR3 nucleotides are TGTGCCAGCAGCTACTATGGACTAGAAAAGACCCAGTACTTC.

The chain recombines TRBV7-3 with TRBJ1-3, with 10 positions matching TRBD1. This CDR3 spans 16 amino acids. The V gene's germline CDR1 is SGHTA and CDR2 FQGTGA. The J segment lost 4 bases and the V segment lost 6 bases, leaving 9 bases of the junction unmatched. CDR3 sequence: CASRRTGTGEGNTIYF. CDR3 nucleotides: TGTGCCAGCAGGCGGACCGGGACAGGGGAAGGAAACACCATATATTTT.

This clone was observed many times. The chain recombines TRBV4-3 with TRBJ1-5; no definite D call. CDR3 size: 13 residues. The germline V and J ends were trimmed by 2 bases and 4 bases, with 6 bases remaining between them. Germline V lookup: CDR1 LGHNA, CDR2 YSLEER. The DNA for the CDR3 is TGCGCCAGCAGCCAAATACTTAATCAGCCCCAGCATTTT. It yields the protein CASSQILNQPQHF.

V and J are TRBV6-5 and TRBJ1-2; D may be TRBD1 (5 bases). Germline CDR1 and CDR2: MNHEY and SVGAGI. The length of the CDR3 is 14 residues. V dropped 1 base and J dropped 6 bases, with 12 bases sitting between them. The CDR3 spells CASSYYRGMDGYTF. DNA of the CDR3: TGTGCCAGCAGTTACTATAGGGGTATGGATGGCTACACCTTC.

Turning to this clone: One end of the junction varies from germline; a read error may be responsible. The chain has TRBV7-9 and TRBJ2-1; TRBD1 is a possible D gene (5 bases). The CDR3 loop spans 18 amino acids. CDR1 is SEHNR, CDR2 FQNEAQ, per germline (reference sequence). CDR3 protein: CANSLEQVELTLHNEQFF. DNA for the CDR3: TGTGCCAACAGCTTAGAACAGGTCGAACTCACGCTGCACAATGAGCAGTTCTTC.

The genes are TRBV5-1 and TRBJ2-3; 7 bases match TRBD1. There are 14 residues in the CDR3. Unmatched junction bases numbered 6, after V lost 2 bases and J lost 6 bases. Germline loops: CDR1 SGHRS, CDR2 YFSETQ. The CDR3 here is CASSFGQAGDTQYF. CDR3 sequence (DNA): TGCGCCAGCAGCTTTGGACAGGCCGGCGATACGCAGTATTTT.